The present T cell receptor beta chain was sequenced within a study of T cell responses to AZD1222 COVID-19 vaccine. Study overall: Both about-4-week and about-12-week second-dose recipients were combined.

As to this clone: Its antigen is undetermined.

Study results and caveats: Researchers report vaccine-associated CD4 TCRs spanning spike, with dominance at 160-218 and 743-854. The repertoires were collected only after the peak T cell response. Spike-specific TCR breadth and depth went up after people got two AZD1222 doses.

The data were produced by immunoSEQ multiplex PCR, yet TCRdb's version contains in-frame clones alone and is incomplete. There are around 140,000 clones in the sample; roughly 92% occur only once, and around 3.6% lies in the top ten. This CDR3 is built from 15 residues. V dropped 2 bases and J dropped 1; count of bases not matched to a gene: 0. Germline V lookup: CDR1 SGHTA, CDR2 FQGTGA. The sequencing used peripheral blood, collected on day 0 of AZD1222 vaccination. The receptor was isolated from an adult in good health. V gene TRBV7-3 combines with J gene TRBJ2-1, with 9 nucleotides matching TRBD1. CDR3 loop: CASSLGTGSYNEQFF. CDR3 coding DNA: TGTGCCAGCAGCTTAGGGACAGGGTCCTACAATGAGCAGTTCTTC.